The present T cell receptor (beta chain) was sequenced within a study of blood T cell repertoires in COVID-19. Libraries were prepared by immunoSEQ multiplex PCR; TCRdb keeps only in-frame clonotypes and omits some of them. Among roughly 220,000 clones listed, just over 85% were seen once. The CDR3 contains 13 residues. V shed 5 bases, J shed 12 bases, and the junction held 8 bases outside the gene matches. CDR1 SEHNR and CDR2 FQNEAQ come from the germline V gene (reference sequence). Sequencing was carried out using PBMCs or T cells enriched from blood (not recorded which). This receptor was taken from a woman in her 40s with acute COVID-19. V is TRBV7-9 and J is TRBJ2-1; TRBD2 agrees at 9 bases. CDR3 loop: CASSRTPTSGQFF. CDR3 DNA sequence: TGTGCCAGCAGCCGAACCCCGACTAGCGGGCAGTTCTTC.